The sequence of this TCR beta chain was determined in a study of breast tumors, draining lymph nodes, adjacent tissues (dated by TCRdb to the mid-2010s). Looking at the study overall: The study compared TCR beta repertoires across tumor, adjacent nontumor tissue and axillary lymph nodes from breast cancer patients. In human breast cancer, the study set out to evaluate how tumor, surrounding tissue and draining lymph node repertoires relate to one another and whether T cells may move between these sites.

The listed sequencing device is Illumina HiSeq 2000. TCR beta chain libraries were generated by multiplex PCR amplification. High-throughput sequencing was used to analyze the amplified TCR beta chain products. TCRdb applied fastp at Q25 and MiXCR to the public reads, then kept only in-frame beta chains. Each CDR3 protein appears once, grouped with its most common genes and DNA. This sample is represented by under 300,000 distinct CDR3 sequences; less than 35% of them were singletons. Approximately 3.5% of the sample lies in the top ten. This clonotype was detected ten times or more. Its antigen target is currently unknown. The input lacks base qualities; no much larger clone sits a single base away. Overall study results and their limits: A scenario in which most tumor T cells derive from the lymph node and then expand within tumor tissue was judged to be consistent with the data. T-cell repertoire diversity in tumors was found to be lower than in lymph nodes but higher than in nontumor tissue, and preferential V and J gene usage was observed. The similarity between tumor and nontumor tissue repertoires was significantly greater in luminal-like breast cancer than in basal-like breast cancer. The conclusion that tumor T cells originate in lymph nodes was framed as consistent with a hypothesis rather than directly demonstrated.

The lymph node samples were taken from the axillary draining lymph nodes of breast cancer patients. The clonotype originates from a female donor with breast cancer. Some clones in this sample may be carry-over from other donors' samples. The material sequenced was axillary lymph node tissue.

In nucleotide form, the sequence is TGTGCCAGCAGCGTAGGGCAGGGGACCTATGGCTACACCTTC. Its translation reads: CASSVGQGTYGYTF. The chain is assembled from TRBV9 and TRBJ1-2; a weak D assignment points to TRBD1 (6 bases agree). V is clipped by 0 bases and J by 4 bases, and the sequence between their germline boundaries is 10 bases long. According to the germline V gene, CDR1 reads SGDLS and CDR2 reads YYNGEE. Its CDR3 holds 14 amino acids, cysteine through phenylalanine. Solely the CDR3 DNA is kept, with 42 bases framed from the first base.